This T cell receptor beta chain is drawn from a study of control samples from healthy donors and cancer patients. The trim removed 0 bases at V and 4 bases at J, leaving 8 bases unmatched. The CDR3 is made up of 16 amino acids. Germline-derived CDR1 and CDR2 are MNHNY and SVGAGI (reference sequence). Data came from immunoSEQ multiplex PCR; TCRdb stores just in-frame clones and leaves some out. The sample holds around 140,000 clones, 91% seen once. The clonotype was recovered from a man aged 30-40 years in good health. Material for sequencing was blood. The rearrangement uses TRBV6-6 and TRBJ1-2; 7 bases match TRBD1. The CDR3, as DNA: TGTGCCAGCAGTTACTCCCCCATCGGGGACAGCTATGGCTACACCTTC. Its protein is CASSYSPIGDSYGYTF.